At least ten counts were recorded for the clone carrying this TCR beta chain. Its antigen is as yet unknown. The sample comes from a study of molecular identifiers for immune sequencing clone quantification. Across the whole study: In replicates, RNA from around 20,000 or 100,000 naive CD8 cells was divided five ways and four parts were sequenced.

V was clipped by 0 bases and J by 3 bases; unmatched bases: 9. Looked up from germline, CDR1 is SEHNR and CDR2 is FQNEAQ (reference sequence). This CDR3 is 17 amino acids long. Overall study findings and caveats: Underestimation of highly expanded clone sizes could arise where identical TCR molecules share a barcode.

MiXCR, applied by TCRdb to the PCR reads, yields one record per CDR3 protein. The sample yields hundreds of thousands of distinct CDR3 sequences, 20% to 25% seen once. J is TRBJ2-5 and V is TRBV7-9; 8 bases match TRBD2. This sequence was found in a human donor in good health. Some libraries in this study had Jurkat cell RNA spiked in. What was sequenced was naive CD8+ T cells from blood, with Jurkat cell RNA spiked in. Subset of the sample: FACS-sorted CD8+CD4-CCR7+CD45RA+ naive T cells. The CDR3 bases are TGTGCCAGCAGCTTAGCGAGCGGGGGAGGTTGGAAAGAGACCCAGTACTTC. Translating it yields CASSLASGGGWKETQYF.